The rows below give T cell receptor beta chains drawn from one sample of a study of blood T cell repertoires in COVID-19. Method: immunoSEQ multiplex PCR; TCRdb's copy keeps in-frame clones and lacks some. The table includes some 290,000 clones, less than 90% detected once. Material for sequencing was peripheral blood. Source of these receptors: a woman in her twenties or thirties with COVID-19, enrolled during active disease. Each CDR3 is given with its conserved first and last residue. D genes are given only for firm matches. The size entry is marked missing in some rows and otherwise reads once, few, many or a size class.

clone_size: .; j_call: TRBJ1-2; cdr3_length: 14; v_call: TRBV4-1; d_call: TRBD1; cdr3_nt: TGCGCCAGCAGCCCGGGACAGGGTAAATATGGCTACACCTTC; cdr3_aa: CASSPGQGKYGYTF
clone_size: .; j_call: TRBJ2-1; cdr3_length: 15; v_call: TRBV5-5; d_call: .; cdr3_nt: TGTGCCAGCAGCTCCGAGGACAGTCCCTACAATGAGCAGTTCTTC; cdr3_aa: CASSSEDSPYNEQFF
clone_size: .; j_call: TRBJ2-5; cdr3_length: 17; v_call: TRBV3-1/TRBV3-2; d_call: TRBD1; cdr3_nt: TGTGCCAGCAGCCACAACCGGGACAGGGGGCTATCAGAGACCCAGTACTTC; cdr3_aa: CASSHNRDRGLSETQYF
clone_size: .; j_call: TRBJ2-7; cdr3_length: 16; v_call: TRBV6-7; d_call: TRBD2; cdr3_nt: TGTGCCAGCAGTTACCCGGGGGGGGGCGTCTCCTACGAGCAGTACTTC; cdr3_aa: CASSYPGGGVSYEQYF
clone_size: once; j_call: TRBJ1-2; cdr3_length: 13; v_call: TRBV6-5; d_call: TRBD1; cdr3_nt: TGTGCCAGCAGTTCACAAATTGGACAGGGGGACACCTTC; cdr3_aa: CASSSQIGQGDTF
clone_size: .; j_call: TRBJ1-4; cdr3_length: 16; v_call: TRBV21-1; d_call: .; cdr3_nt: TGTGCCAGCAGCCCGACGTCCGGGACATTCAATGAAAAACTGTTTTTT; cdr3_aa: CASSPTSGTFNEKLFF
clone_size: .; j_call: TRBJ2-1; cdr3_length: 19; v_call: TRBV5-1; d_call: .; cdr3_nt: TGCGCCAGCAGCCCTAGGACAGCGCCGGTTTTGAGTCTCTTCGATGAGCAGTTCTTC; cdr3_aa: CASSPRTAPVLSLFDEQFF
clone_size: .; j_call: TRBJ2-7; cdr3_length: 16; v_call: TRBV14; d_call: .; cdr3_nt: TGTGCCAGCAGCTCCACCCTGGCCCTGGTTCCCTACGAGCAGTACTTC; cdr3_aa: CASSSTLALVPYEQYF
clone_size: .; j_call: TRBJ2-4; cdr3_length: 14; v_call: TRBV7-2; d_call: .; cdr3_nt: TGTGCCAGCAGCTCCTCCGCCAGATCGAACATTCAGTACTTC; cdr3_aa: CASSSSARSNIQYF
clone_size: .; j_call: TRBJ1-1; cdr3_length: 13; v_call: TRBV28; d_call: .; cdr3_nt: TGTGCCAGCAGTTTAATAGCGAACACTGAAGCTTTCTTT; cdr3_aa: CASSLIANTEAFF
clone_size: .; j_call: TRBJ2-7; cdr3_length: 14; v_call: TRBV7-9; d_call: TRBD1; cdr3_nt: TGTGCCAGCAGCTCGTCCGGGACAGTTAACGAGCAGTACTTC; cdr3_aa: CASSSSGTVNEQYF
clone_size: .; j_call: TRBJ2-1; cdr3_length: 15; v_call: TRBV19; d_call: TRBD1; cdr3_nt: TGTGCCAGCCAGCTGGGACAGGGACCTTACAATGAGCAGTTCTTC; cdr3_aa: CASQLGQGPYNEQFF
clone_size: .; j_call: TRBJ1-2; cdr3_length: 13; v_call: TRBV6-5; d_call: TRBD1; cdr3_nt: TGTGCCGTACAGGGGAAGGAAGACTATGGCTACACCTTC; cdr3_aa: CAVQGKEDYGYTF
clone_size: .; j_call: TRBJ2-5; cdr3_length: 16; v_call: TRBV5-1; d_call: TRBD1; cdr3_nt: TGCGCCAGCAGCTTGGGGGACAGGGGGCGCTGGGAGACCCAGTACTTC; cdr3_aa: CASSLGDRGRWETQYF
clone_size: .; j_call: TRBJ1-1; cdr3_length: 15; v_call: TRBV7-6; d_call: .; cdr3_nt: TGTGCCAGCAGCTCCCAGCCCGGGTTCGGCACTGAAGCTTTCTTT; cdr3_aa: CASSSQPGFGTEAFF
clone_size: .; j_call: TRBJ2-7; cdr3_length: 14; v_call: TRBV27; d_call: TRBD1; cdr3_nt: TGTGCCAGCAGTCCCGGGGCAGGGGGCTACGAGCAGTACTTC; cdr3_aa: CASSPGAGGYEQYF
clone_size: .; j_call: TRBJ2-5; cdr3_length: 15; v_call: TRBV3-1/TRBV3-2; d_call: TRBD1; cdr3_nt: TGTGCCAGCAGCAAGGGACAGCCTTTGGGGGAGACCCAGTACTTC; cdr3_aa: CASSKGQPLGETQYF
clone_size: few; j_call: TRBJ1-1; cdr3_length: 13; v_call: TRBV5-4; d_call: .; cdr3_nt: TGTGCCAGCAGCTTGGGGGCGAACACTGAAGCTTTCTTT; cdr3_aa: CASSLGANTEAFF
clone_size: .; j_call: TRBJ2-1; cdr3_length: 13; v_call: TRBV27; d_call: .; cdr3_nt: TGTGCCAGCAGTTATACAGGGTTACATGAGCAGTTCTTC; cdr3_aa: CASSYTGLHEQFF
clone_size: .; j_call: TRBJ1-2; cdr3_length: 13; v_call: TRBV30; d_call: TRBD1; cdr3_nt: TGTGCCTGGAGGGGACAGGGTTCCTATGGCTACACCTTC; cdr3_aa: CAWRGQGSYGYTF
clone_size: .; j_call: TRBJ1-1; cdr3_length: 13; v_call: TRBV28; d_call: .; cdr3_nt: TGTGCCAGCCGGACAGCAATGAACACTGAAGCTTTCTTT; cdr3_aa: CASRTAMNTEAFF
clone_size: .; j_call: TRBJ2-3; cdr3_length: 17; v_call: TRBV10-3; d_call: TRBD2; cdr3_nt: TGTGCCATCCAAAATCCTAGCGGGGGCCCGGTGACAGATACGCAGTATTTT; cdr3_aa: CAIQNPSGGPVTDTQYF
clone_size: .; j_call: TRBJ2-2; cdr3_length: 15; v_call: TRBV10-3; d_call: TRBD1; cdr3_nt: TGTGCCATCAGTTTAAACAGGGGGAGCACCGGGGAGCTGTTTTTT; cdr3_aa: CAISLNRGSTGELFF
clone_size: .; j_call: TRBJ1-2; cdr3_length: 12; v_call: TRBV30; d_call: .; cdr3_nt: TGTGCCTGGGGGGAGACCTACTATGGCTACACCTTC; cdr3_aa: CAWGETYYGYTF
clone_size: .; j_call: TRBJ1-1; cdr3_length: 15; v_call: TRBV5-8; d_call: .; cdr3_nt: TGTGCCAGCAGCCATCCTCTCCGGAGGGGCACTGAAGCTTTCTTT; cdr3_aa: CASSHPLRRGTEAFF
clone_size: .; j_call: TRBJ2-5; cdr3_length: 11; v_call: TRBV15; d_call: .; cdr3_nt: TGTGCCACCAGCAGAGCCGGGACCCAGTACTTC; cdr3_aa: CATSRAGTQYF
clone_size: once; j_call: TRBJ2-5; cdr3_length: 17; v_call: TRBV11-2; d_call: TRBD1; cdr3_nt: TGTGCCAGCAGCTTACCCGGGACAGGGACCGAGTGGGAGACCCAGTACTTC; cdr3_aa: CASSLPGTGTEWETQYF
clone_size: .; j_call: TRBJ1-2; cdr3_length: 17; v_call: TRBV4-1; d_call: TRBD1; cdr3_nt: TGCGCCAGCAGCCGAAGTCCCGGGGACAGGGGGCTCGGTGGCTACACCTTC; cdr3_aa: CASSRSPGDRGLGGYTF
clone_size: .; j_call: TRBJ2-7; cdr3_length: 13; v_call: TRBV19; d_call: .; cdr3_nt: TGTGCCAGTAGTATTAGCCCGACTTACGAGCAGTACTTC; cdr3_aa: CASSISPTYEQYF
clone_size: .; j_call: TRBJ2-3; cdr3_length: 11; v_call: TRBV20-1; d_call: .; cdr3_nt: TGCAGTGCCCAACCGGTGGATACGCAGTATTTT; cdr3_aa: CSAQPVDTQYF
clone_size: many; j_call: TRBJ1-2; cdr3_length: 15; v_call: TRBV10-3; d_call: .; cdr3_nt: TGTGCCATCAGTGCCGGAGGGGTGGGCGTCAGGCGCTACACCTTC; cdr3_aa: CAISAGGVGVRRYTF
clone_size: once; j_call: TRBJ1-2; cdr3_length: 13; v_call: TRBV6-5; d_call: .; cdr3_nt: TGTGCCAGCAGTTACGGTCCGGGATTGGGCTACACCTTC; cdr3_aa: CASSYGPGLGYTF
clone_size: .; j_call: TRBJ2-3; cdr3_length: 15; v_call: TRBV27; d_call: TRBD2; cdr3_nt: TGTGCCAGCAGGGCCTTTAGCGGGGTCACAGATACGCAGTATTTT; cdr3_aa: CASRAFSGVTDTQYF
clone_size: .; j_call: TRBJ1-2; cdr3_length: 12; v_call: TRBV25-1; d_call: .; cdr3_nt: TGTGCCAGCAGTGAATCTTACTATGGCTACACCTTC; cdr3_aa: CASSESYYGYTF
clone_size: .; j_call: TRBJ2-7; cdr3_length: 12; v_call: TRBV5-6; d_call: .; cdr3_nt: TGTGCCAGCAGCTTGTACGGGGTCGAGCAGTACTTC; cdr3_aa: CASSLYGVEQYF
clone_size: .; j_call: TRBJ2-2; cdr3_length: 16; v_call: TRBV9; d_call: TRBD2; cdr3_nt: TGTGCCAGCAGCCCCCGGGGGGGTGGGAACACCGGGGAGCTGTTTTTT; cdr3_aa: CASSPRGGGNTGELFF
clone_size: .; j_call: TRBJ2-2; cdr3_length: 12; v_call: TRBV4-1; d_call: .; cdr3_nt: TGCGCCAGCACTAGCTCCCCCGGGGAGCTGTTTTTT; cdr3_aa: CASTSSPGELFF
clone_size: few; j_call: TRBJ1-2; cdr3_length: 13; v_call: TRBV9; d_call: .; cdr3_nt: TGTGCCAGCAGCGTAGAGGGAGGCTATGGCTACACCTTC; cdr3_aa: CASSVEGGYGYTF
clone_size: .; j_call: TRBJ1-1; cdr3_length: 13; v_call: TRBV29-1; d_call: .; cdr3_nt: TGCAGCGTTGGCAGGGTCCTTGAGACTGAAGCTTTCTTT; cdr3_aa: CSVGRVLETEAFF
clone_size: .; j_call: TRBJ2-7; cdr3_length: 14; v_call: TRBV2; d_call: TRBD2; cdr3_nt: TGTGCCAGTCGCTTAGCGGGGGCCCCCTACGAGCAGTACTTC; cdr3_aa: CASRLAGAPYEQYF
clone_size: .; j_call: TRBJ2-2; cdr3_length: 16; v_call: TRBV27; d_call: .; cdr3_nt: TGTGCCAGCAGGAAGAGTAGGGGCCTGAACACCGGGGAGCTGTTTTTT; cdr3_aa: CASRKSRGLNTGELFF
clone_size: .; j_call: TRBJ2-5; cdr3_length: 16; v_call: TRBV11-2; d_call: TRBD2; cdr3_nt: TGTGCCAGCAGCTTAACCGGCGGGGGGGGCCGGGAGACCCAGTACTTC; cdr3_aa: CASSLTGGGGRETQYF
clone_size: .; j_call: TRBJ1-1; cdr3_length: 13; v_call: TRBV19; d_call: .; cdr3_nt: TGTGCCAGTAGTGCGCAGGGGCCCACTGAAGCTTTCTTT; cdr3_aa: CASSAQGPTEAFF
clone_size: .; j_call: TRBJ2-7; cdr3_length: 13; v_call: TRBV12-3/TRBV12-4; d_call: .; cdr3_nt: TGTGCCAGCAAGGGGAACAGGGACGGCGAGCAGTACTTC; cdr3_aa: CASKGNRDGEQYF
clone_size: .; j_call: TRBJ1-6; cdr3_length: 15; v_call: TRBV7-8; d_call: .; cdr3_nt: TGTGCCAGCAGCTCCTTGTCGGGGGTCGGGTCACCCCTCCACTTT; cdr3_aa: CASSSLSGVGSPLHF
clone_size: .; j_call: TRBJ1-3; cdr3_length: 16; v_call: TRBV11-2; d_call: TRBD1; cdr3_nt: TGTGCCAGCAGCCCAGGGACAGGAAGCTCTGGAAACACCATATATTTT; cdr3_aa: CASSPGTGSSGNTIYF
clone_size: .; j_call: TRBJ1-2; cdr3_length: 13; v_call: TRBV5-1; d_call: .; cdr3_nt: TGCGCCAGCAGCTTGGTAGAAAACTATGGCTACACCTTC; cdr3_aa: CASSLVENYGYTF
clone_size: .; j_call: TRBJ1-1; cdr3_length: 13; v_call: TRBV2; d_call: .; cdr3_nt: TGTGCCAGTTCATACAGTGTTTGGACTGAAGCTTTCTTT; cdr3_aa: CASSYSVWTEAFF
clone_size: .; j_call: TRBJ1-6; cdr3_length: 14; v_call: TRBV13; d_call: .; cdr3_nt: TGTGCCAGCAGCTTTACAACAGGGTTATCACCCCTCCACTTT; cdr3_aa: CASSFTTGLSPLHF
clone_size: .; j_call: TRBJ2-2; cdr3_length: 16; v_call: TRBV6-5; d_call: TRBD2; cdr3_nt: TGTGCCAGCAGTTACTTCCCAGCGGGGGAAACCGGGGAGCTGTTTTTT; cdr3_aa: CASSYFPAGETGELFF
clone_size: .; j_call: TRBJ2-7; cdr3_length: 13; v_call: TRBV27; d_call: .; cdr3_nt: TGTGCCAGCAGCTCGACAGACTCCTACGAGCAGTACTTC; cdr3_aa: CASSSTDSYEQYF
clone_size: .; j_call: TRBJ2-3; cdr3_length: 14; v_call: TRBV21-1; d_call: .; cdr3_nt: TGTGCCAGCGGAGGGGCAGGGAGCACAGATACGCAGTATTTT; cdr3_aa: CASGGAGSTDTQYF
clone_size: .; j_call: TRBJ2-3; cdr3_length: 13; v_call: TRBV27; d_call: TRBD1; cdr3_nt: TGTGCCAGCAGACGGACAGGCGCAGATACGCAGTATTTT; cdr3_aa: CASRRTGADTQYF
clone_size: .; j_call: TRBJ1-5; cdr3_length: 16; v_call: TRBV19; d_call: TRBD1; cdr3_nt: TGTGCCAGTAAAAGACAGGGGTGGTATAGCAATCAGCCCCAGCATTTT; cdr3_aa: CASKRQGWYSNQPQHF
clone_size: .; j_call: TRBJ2-5; cdr3_length: 13; v_call: TRBV7-9; d_call: .; cdr3_nt: TGTGCCAGCAGCTTTAGCTTTGGGGAGACCCAGTACTTC; cdr3_aa: CASSFSFGETQYF
clone_size: .; j_call: TRBJ2-2; cdr3_length: 17; v_call: TRBV5-1; d_call: .; cdr3_nt: TGCGCCAGCAGCTTGGATGGCGGCAGCTCGAACACCGGGGAGCTGTTTTTT; cdr3_aa: CASSLDGGSSNTGELFF
clone_size: .; j_call: TRBJ1-2; cdr3_length: 13; v_call: TRBV6-6; d_call: .; cdr3_nt: TGTGCCAGCAGTTACTCGAACGGCTATGGCTACACCTTC; cdr3_aa: CASSYSNGYGYTF
clone_size: .; j_call: TRBJ2-7; cdr3_length: 14; v_call: TRBV4-2; d_call: TRBD2; cdr3_nt: TGTGCCAGCAGGTCGAGCGGGGCAACCTACGAGCAGTACTTC; cdr3_aa: CASRSSGATYEQYF
clone_size: .; j_call: TRBJ2-3; cdr3_length: 14; v_call: TRBV5-4; d_call: TRBD2; cdr3_nt: TGTGCCAGCAGACTAGCGGGGGGTGGAGATACGCAGTATTTT; cdr3_aa: CASRLAGGGDTQYF
clone_size: .; j_call: TRBJ2-2; cdr3_length: 13; v_call: TRBV18; d_call: TRBD1; cdr3_nt: TGTGCCAGCTCTCACAGGGGCACCGGGGAGCTGTTTTTT; cdr3_aa: CASSHRGTGELFF